This record looks at one T cell receptor beta chain sequence and its context. The data originate from a study of blood T cell repertoires in COVID-19. Study at large: Italy, Spain and the United States were the sources of the convalescent and acute COVID-19 samples. PBMCs, B-cell-depleted T cells, or T cells provided the cDNA or gDNA that made up the material.

The CDR3 has 17 amino acids. J lost 1 base, V lost 1 base, and 6 bases had no gene match. Looked up from germline, CDR1 is GTSNPN and CDR2 is SVGIG (reference sequence). Only in-frame clones appear in the TCRdb table, and some are missing; sequencing was by immunoSEQ multiplex PCR. Here the sample spans over 250,000 clones, roughly nine tenths being singletons. The sequenced sample was PBMCs or T cells enriched from blood (not recorded which). This sequence was found in a man in his fifties or sixties who had recovered from COVID-19. The chain has TRBV30 and TRBJ1-6, with 8 nucleotides matching TRBD1. CDR3 nucleotides: TGTGCCTGGAGTGGAAGAGACAGGGGTTCCTATAATTCACCCCTCCACTTT. Translation gives CAWSGRDRGSYNSPLHF. The full variable domain, its missing parts supplied by reference TRBV30 and TRBJ1-6, is SQTIHQWPATLVQPVGSPLSLECTVEGTSNPNLYWYRQAAGRGLQLLFYSVGIGQISSEVPQNLSASRPQDRQFILSSKKLLLSDSGFYLCAWSGRDRGSYNSPLHFGNGTRLTVT.